This TCR beta chain was recovered during a study of CXCR3-negative and CXCR3-positive naive CD8 T cells. Whole-study context: The TRB read total, about 135 million, broke down to about 1.5 +/- 0.3 million reads per library. General study findings and limits: When CXCR3-positive naive cells were set against CXCR3-negative naive cells, the former had more hydrophobic TRB CDR3s. TRB CDR3 properties were used to infer TCR strength, and surface CD5 was comparable between naive subsets. Diversity ran similarly high across both naive subsets but far lower in memory CD8+ cells.

With some 310,000 cells each, the CD8+ T cell subsets were individually sorted in triplicate. In regard to this clonotype: The antigen remains undetermined.

TRB cDNA libraries were made by UMI-labeled 5' RACE. For each CDR3 protein, TCRdb gives one entry from its re-call of the 5' RACE reads, without DNA. The sample spans about 120,000 distinct CDR3 sequences; the ten largest clones claim less than 0.4%. Material: naive CXCR3+ CD8+ T cells from blood. Subset specified: CD45RO-CCR7+CD27+CD95- naive CD8+ T cells expressing CXCR3 (TNR3+). The receptor was derived from a human donor in good health. Some clones in this sample may be carry-over from other donors' samples.

CDR3 protein: CASSRSGTGGFEQYF. This chain connects TRBV18 to TRBJ2-7; as DNA is missing, the TRBD1 call by TCRdb cannot be tested. This CDR3 has 15 amino acids. Germline-derived CDR1 and CDR2 are KGHSH and LQKENI.